The 15 T cell receptor beta chains given below trace back to one sample, sequenced in a study of blood T cells in healthy people across ages. A sample-barcoded 5' primer and a J-beta primer mix were used in a second PCR of roughly 7 to 11 cycles. TCRdb reanalysed the 5' RACE reads using MiXCR and keeps one entry per CDR3 protein. In the table there are about 1,400,000 distinct CDR3 sequences, approximately 40% of which are singletons. The sample comprised blood. Receptor source: a woman aged 18-29 years in good health.

This clonotype was seen a handful of times. This CDR3 is CASSHTATGLGTNEKLFF. The CDR3 bases are TGCGCCAGCAGCCACACGGCGACGGGTTTGGGGACTAATGAAAAACTGTTTTTT. The V gene is TRBV4-1, the J gene TRBJ1-4; D is uncertain. The CDR3 is 18 residues long. From germline, CDR1 is MGHRA and CDR2 YSYEKL. V lost 3 bases and J lost 2, with 19 bases in between.

The chain combines TRBV6-6 with TRBJ2-3; 8 bases are a match to TRBD1. J gave up 1 base and V 2 bases, and 5 bases lay outside the gene matches. The CDR3 loop spans 16 amino acids. Per germline, CDR1 MNHNY and CDR2 SVGAGI (reference sequence). CDR3 amino acids: CASSYLPGQGTDTQYF. As DNA, the CDR3 is TGTGCCAGCAGTTACCTTCCGGGACAGGGCACAGATACGCAGTATTTT.

A word on this clonotype: This clone may be a read error of a much larger clone one base away. The genes are TRBV7-9 and TRBJ2-1; 11 bases are a match to TRBD1. CDR3 length equals 13 residues. V was clipped by 5 bases and J by 9 bases; unmatched bases: 3. The germline V gene encodes CDR1 SEHNR and CDR2 FQNEAQ (reference sequence). CDR3 nucleotides: TGTGCCAGCAGCGTAGGGACAGGGGGTGAGCAGTTCTTC. This sequence encodes CASSVGTGGEQFF.

The V call is TRBV29-1, the J call TRBJ2-5; 7 bases fit TRBD1. The junction had 10 bases not matched to a gene; V was cut back by 7 bases and J by 5 bases. The CDR3 loop spans 13 amino acids. Germline V gives CDR1 SQVTM, CDR2 ANQGSEA. The DNA for the CDR3 is TGCAGCGGGACAGACAGGGTGGGGGAGACCCAGTACTTC. Its protein product is CSGTDRVGETQYF. Looking up the rest from reference TRBV29-1 and TRBJ2-5 gives the full variable domain: SAVISQKPSRDICQRGTSLTIQCQVDSQVTMMFWYRQQPGQSLTLIATANQGSEATYESGFVIDKFPISRPNLTFSTLTVSNMSPEDSSIYLCSGTDRVGETQYFGPGTRLLVL.

This chain joins TRBV29-1 and TRBJ2-7; TRBD1 agrees at 9 bases. CDR3 length equals 12 residues. Germline V gene sequence: CDR1 SQVTM, CDR2 ANQGSEA. J was trimmed by 6 bases and V by 7 bases; bases with no gene match: 7. The CDR3: CSGSGTGFEQYF. The CDR3 nucleotides read TGCAGCGGGTCCGGGACAGGGTTCGAGCAGTACTTC.

V usage is TRBV27 and J usage is TRBJ2-4, with a tentative D call TRBD1 (6 bases). Germline V lookup: CDR1 MNHEY, CDR2 SMNVEV (reference sequence). Trimming took 7 bases from V and 1 from J, leaving 17 bases between them. The CDR3 is 16 amino acids. CDR3 loop: CASTSLQGPAKNIQYF. The CDR3 DNA sequence: TGTGCCAGCACCTCCTTACAGGGTCCGGCCAAAAACATTCAGTACTTC.

V usage is TRBV20-1 and J usage is TRBJ2-3; D is unresolved. The V and J ends lost 4 bases and 0 bases respectively, with 14 bases between them. Germline values: CDR1 DFQATT, CDR2 SNEGSKA (reference sequence). This CDR3 is 15 amino acids long. The CDR3 reads CSANDVSRSTDTQYF. The CDR3 region has the DNA TGCAGTGCTAATGACGTCAGCCGAAGCACAGATACGCAGTATTTT.

The chain joins TRBV6-5 to TRBJ2-3; 7 bases are a match to TRBD1. The V gene's germline CDR1 is MNHEY and CDR2 SVGAGI. The CDR3 has 14 residues. After removal of 11 bases from V and 2 bases from J, the junction contained 10 bases not matched to a gene. The CDR3 DNA follows: TGTGCCTGCCGGGACAGTGCTCCCACAGATACGCAGTATTTT. Protein sequence: CACRDSAPTDTQYF.

The genes are TRBV2 and TRBJ1-6; the match to TRBD1 covers 7 bases. In germline, CDR1 is SNHLY, CDR2 FYNNEI. This CDR3 is 13 amino acids long. V was clipped by 9 bases and J by 5 bases; unmatched bases: 4. As DNA, the CDR3 is TGTGCCAGACCGACAGGGAATAATTCACCCCTCCACTTT. The encoded protein is CARPTGNNSPLHF.

V is TRBV7-3 and J is TRBJ2-1; 10 bases line up with TRBD2. The V segment lost 0 bases and the J segment 4 bases; nucleotides outside the gene matches: 12. The CDR3 loop spans 19 amino acids. CDR1 and CDR2 (germline): SGHTA, FQGTGA. CDR3 in DNA: TGTGCCAGCAGCTTAACGTCCCCTCTGCTAGCGGGGGCGTACAATGAGCAGTTCTTC. Translating it yields CASSLTSPLLAGAYNEQFF.

V is TRBV6-6 and J is TRBJ1-5, with D possibly being TRBD1 (6 bases). Trimming cost V 6 bases and J 4 bases, with 19 bases left between them. CDR1 and CDR2 (germline): MNHNY, SVGAGI (reference sequence). This CDR3 is built from 16 residues. The CDR3 reads CASSSLQGITNQPQHF. The CDR3 region has the DNA TGTGCCAGCAGCTCCCTACAGGGTATAACGAATCAGCCCCAGCATTTT.

The gene calls are TRBV6-5 and TRBJ1-2; possible D gene TRBD1, 6 bases. The germline V gene encodes CDR1 MNHEY and CDR2 SVGAGI. V was trimmed by 2 bases and J by 8 bases, leaving 15 bases between them. The CDR3 length is 14 residues. The CDR3 DNA reads TGTGCCAGCAGTTACGGGACAACCGGCGGAGGCTACACCTTC. Translation gives CASSYGTTGGGYTF.

This clonotype came up a few times. The chain joins TRBV3-1 to TRBJ2-7; D gene ambiguous. V dropped 6 bases and J dropped 3 bases, with 18 bases sitting between them. CDR1 and CDR2 (germline): LGHDT, YNNKEL (reference sequence). CDR3 size: 15 residues. The DNA of the CDR3 is TGTGCCAGCAGTGCAAGGGATGGTGTGGGCTACGAGCAGTACTTC. It encodes CASSARDGVGYEQYF.

The table lists this clonotype with a few counts. The V and J genes are TRBV4-1 and TRBJ2-3, with 9 positions matching TRBD2. The CDR3 has 17 residues. The junction had 16 bases not matched to a gene; V was cut back by 8 bases and J by 4 bases. CDR1 MGHRA and CDR2 YSYEKL come from the germline V gene. The CDR3 DNA reads TGCGCCAGCCGGTCTTATAGCGGGAGTCTTCGCCCAGATACGCAGTATTTT. It codes for CASRSYSGSLRPDTQYF.

This rearrangement joins TRBV4-2 to TRBJ2-3; TRBD2 matches at 9 bases. The CDR3 covers 16 residues. The V gene end was trimmed by 5 bases and the J gene end by 1 base; junction bases not matched to a gene: 7. The germline CDR1 and CDR2 sequences are LGHNA and YNFKEQ. In nucleotides, the CDR3 is TGTGCCAGCAGCTCAGCGGGGACTAGCCGCACAGATACGCAGTATTTT. Translation gives CASSSAGTSRTDTQYF.